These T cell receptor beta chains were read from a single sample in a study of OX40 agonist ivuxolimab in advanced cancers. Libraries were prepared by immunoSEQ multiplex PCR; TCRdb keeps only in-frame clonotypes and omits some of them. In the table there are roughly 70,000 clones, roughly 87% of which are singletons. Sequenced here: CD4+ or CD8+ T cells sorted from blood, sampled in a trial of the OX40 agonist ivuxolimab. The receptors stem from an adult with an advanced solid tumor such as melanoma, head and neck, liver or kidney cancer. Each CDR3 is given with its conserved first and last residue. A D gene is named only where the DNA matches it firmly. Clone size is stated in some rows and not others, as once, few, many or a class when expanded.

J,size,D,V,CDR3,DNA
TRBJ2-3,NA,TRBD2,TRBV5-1,CASRTSGRGTDTQYF,TGCGCCAGCCGGACTAGCGGGAGGGGCACAGATACGCAGTATTTT
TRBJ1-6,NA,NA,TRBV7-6,CASSPMPDSPLHF,TGTGCCAGCAGCCCTATGCCCGATTCACCCCTCCACTTT
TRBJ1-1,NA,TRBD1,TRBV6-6,CASSSTLDRGFEAFF,TGTGCCAGCAGTTCCACACTTGACAGGGGATTTGAAGCTTTCTTT
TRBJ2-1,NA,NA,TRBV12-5,CASVGGYNEQFF,TGTGCTAGTGTGGGGGGCTACAATGAGCAGTTCTTC
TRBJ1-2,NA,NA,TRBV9,CASSVDRNYGYTF,TGTGCCAGCAGCGTAGACCGAAACTATGGCTACACCTTC
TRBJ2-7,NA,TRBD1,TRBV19,CASSRGQGGSYEQYF,TGTGCCAGTAGTAGGGGACAGGGAGGCTCCTACGAGCAGTACTTC
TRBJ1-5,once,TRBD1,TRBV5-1,CASSLGEGAGQPQHF,TGCGCCAGCAGCTTGGGGGAGGGGGCGGGTCAGCCCCAGCATTTT
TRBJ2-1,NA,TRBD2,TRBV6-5,CASQAPGGNEQFF,TGTGCCAGCCAGGCTCCGGGGGGCAATGAGCAGTTCTTC
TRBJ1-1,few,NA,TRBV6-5,CASSYNPTANTEAFF,TGTGCCAGCAGTTACAATCCGACAGCTAACACTGAAGCTTTCTTT
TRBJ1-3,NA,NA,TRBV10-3,CAISDLDAGNTIYF,TGTGCCATCAGTGATCTCGACGCGGGAAACACCATATATTTT
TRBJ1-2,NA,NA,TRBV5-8,CASSLVGDWRGYTF,TGTGCCAGCAGCTTGGTCGGGGATTGGCGGGGCTACACCTTC
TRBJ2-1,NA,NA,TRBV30,CAWSVGAYNEQFF,TGTGCCTGGAGTGTAGGGGCCTACAATGAGCAGTTCTTC
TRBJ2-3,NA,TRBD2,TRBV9,CASSVAGLAGTDTQYF,TGTGCCAGCAGCGTCGCTGGGCTAGCGGGAACAGATACGCAGTATTTT
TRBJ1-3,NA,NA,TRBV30,CAWDGHLGGRGNTIYF,TGTGCCTGGGATGGACATTTGGGTGGCAGAGGAAACACCATATATTTT
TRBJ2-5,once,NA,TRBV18,CASSPMITAGEGFETQYF,TGTGCCAGCTCACCAATGATAACCGCAGGGGAGGGGTTCGAGACCCAGTACTTC
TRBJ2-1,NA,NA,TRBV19,CASSTRYNEQFF,TGTGCCAGTAGTACCAGGTACAATGAGCAGTTCTTC
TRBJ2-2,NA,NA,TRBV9,CASSARLGDGELFF,TGTGCCAGCAGCGCCCGTTTAGGGGACGGGGAGCTGTTTTTT
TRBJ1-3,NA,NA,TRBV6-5,CASSYQGRLGNTIYF,TGTGCCAGCAGTTACCAGGGAAGGTTAGGAAACACCATATATTTT
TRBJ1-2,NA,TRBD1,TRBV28,CASSLTGSAYGYTF,TGTGCCAGCAGTTTGACAGGGAGTGCCTATGGCTACACCTTC
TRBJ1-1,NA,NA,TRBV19,CASSISSDGTEAFF,TGTGCCAGTAGTATCTCGTCCGACGGCACTGAAGCTTTCTTT
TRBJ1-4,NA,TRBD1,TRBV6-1,CASSGGDRGREKLFF,TGTGCCAGCAGTGGGGGAGACAGGGGGCGTGAAAAACTGTTTTTT
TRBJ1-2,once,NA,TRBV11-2,CASSLAGVGGYTF,TGTGCCAGCAGCTTAGCAGGGGTGGGTGGCTACACCTTC
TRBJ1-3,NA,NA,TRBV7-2,CASSLGLRNTIYF,TGTGCCAGCAGCTTAGGACTACGAAACACCATATATTTT
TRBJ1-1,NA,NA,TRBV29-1,CSVDSPGRNTEAFF,TGCAGCGTTGATAGTCCGGGGCGGAACACTGAAGCTTTCTTT
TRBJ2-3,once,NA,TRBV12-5,CASGLRVGVRTSTDTQYF,TGTGCTAGTGGTTTGCGGGTTGGGGTCCGGACAAGCACAGATACGCAGTATTTT
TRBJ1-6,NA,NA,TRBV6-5,CASSGFEWDSPLHF,TGTGCCAGCAGTGGGTTCGAATGGGATTCACCCCTCCACTTT
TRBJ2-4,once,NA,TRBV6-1,CASSVPGTLNIQYF,TGTGCCAGCAGTGTCCCAGGGACCCTAAACATTCAGTACTTC
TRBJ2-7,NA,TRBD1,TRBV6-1,CASSEQTGADPYEQYF,TGTGCCAGCAGTGAACAGACAGGGGCCGACCCCTACGAGCAGTACTTC
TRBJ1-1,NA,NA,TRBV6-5,CASSWGYTEAFF,TGTGCCAGCAGTTGGGGTTACACTGAAGCTTTCTTT
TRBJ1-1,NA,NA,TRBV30,CACRNPTGANTEAFF,TGTGCCTGCAGAAACCCGACGGGGGCCAACACTGAAGCTTTCTTT
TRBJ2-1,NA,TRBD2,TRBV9,CASSVARASGANEQFF,TGTGCCAGCAGCGTGGCCCGGGCTAGCGGGGCCAATGAGCAGTTCTTC
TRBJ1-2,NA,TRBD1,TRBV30,CAWGRDRPYGYTF,TGTGCCTGGGGCCGGGACAGGCCCTATGGCTACACCTTC
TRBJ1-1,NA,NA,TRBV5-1,CATSTEGLAEAFF,TGCGCCACTTCCACCGAGGGGCTCGCTGAAGCTTTCTTT
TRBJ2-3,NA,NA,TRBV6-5,CASKGFQYTDTQYF,TGTGCCAGCAAGGGGTTCCAGTACACAGATACGCAGTATTTT
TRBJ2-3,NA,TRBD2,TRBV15,CATSRIAGGKDTQYF,TGTGCCACCAGCAGAATAGCGGGAGGTAAAGATACGCAGTATTTT
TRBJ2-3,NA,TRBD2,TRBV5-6,CASSLERWAGGPADTQYF,TGTGCCAGCAGCTTGGAGAGATGGGCGGGAGGGCCCGCAGATACGCAGTATTTT
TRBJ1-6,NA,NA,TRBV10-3,CAVTRGGNSPLHF,TGTGCCGTTACAAGGGGAGGAAATTCACCCCTCCACTTT
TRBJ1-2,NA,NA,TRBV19,CASSMIRESPYGYTF,TGTGCCAGTAGTATGATCCGGGAGTCGCCCTATGGCTACACCTTC
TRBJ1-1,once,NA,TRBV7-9,CASSLGVMNTEAFF,TGTGCCAGCAGCTTAGGTGTTATGAACACTGAAGCTTTCTTT
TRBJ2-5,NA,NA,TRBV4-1,CASSQGAGGVGETQYF,TGCGCCAGCAGCCAAGGGGCCGGAGGGGTGGGAGAGACCCAGTACTTC
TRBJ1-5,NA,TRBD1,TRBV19,CASSNPTGVMNQPQHF,TGTGCCAGTAGTAACCCGACAGGGGTGATGAATCAGCCCCAGCATTTT
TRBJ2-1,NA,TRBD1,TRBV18,CASSPNRGPYNEQFF,TGTGCCAGCTCACCCAACAGGGGACCCTACAATGAGCAGTTCTTC
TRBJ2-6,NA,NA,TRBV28,CASSGANVLTF,TGTGCCAGCTCTGGGGCCAACGTCCTGACTTTC
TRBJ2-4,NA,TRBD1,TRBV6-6,CATTPGQKNIQYF,TGTGCCACCACGCCGGGACAGAAAAACATTCAGTACTTC
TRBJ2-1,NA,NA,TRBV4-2,CASSQDRSSYNEQFF,TGTGCCAGCAGCCAGGACCGGAGCTCCTACAATGAGCAGTTCTTC